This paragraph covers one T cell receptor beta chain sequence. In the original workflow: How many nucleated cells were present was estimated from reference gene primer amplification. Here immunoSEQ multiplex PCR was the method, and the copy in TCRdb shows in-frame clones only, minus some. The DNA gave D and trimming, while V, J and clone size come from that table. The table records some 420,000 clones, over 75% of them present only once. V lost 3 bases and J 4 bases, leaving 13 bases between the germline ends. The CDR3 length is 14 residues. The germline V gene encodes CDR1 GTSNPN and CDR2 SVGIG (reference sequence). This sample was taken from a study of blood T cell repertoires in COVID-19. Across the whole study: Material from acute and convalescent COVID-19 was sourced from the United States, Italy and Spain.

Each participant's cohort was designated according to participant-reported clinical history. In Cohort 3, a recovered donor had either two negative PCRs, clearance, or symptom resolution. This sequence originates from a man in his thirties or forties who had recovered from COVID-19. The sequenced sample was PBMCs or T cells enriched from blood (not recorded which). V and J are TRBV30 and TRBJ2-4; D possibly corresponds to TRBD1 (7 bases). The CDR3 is CAWRDSGGKNIQYF. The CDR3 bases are TGTGCCTGGAGGGACTCAGGGGGGAAAAACATTCAGTACTTC. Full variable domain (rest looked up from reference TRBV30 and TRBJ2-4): SQTIHQWPATLVQPVGSPLSLECTVEGTSNPNLYWYRQAAGRGLQLLFYSVGIGQISSEVPQNLSASRPQDRQFILSSKKLLLSDSGFYLCAWRDSGGKNIQYFGAGTRLSVL.